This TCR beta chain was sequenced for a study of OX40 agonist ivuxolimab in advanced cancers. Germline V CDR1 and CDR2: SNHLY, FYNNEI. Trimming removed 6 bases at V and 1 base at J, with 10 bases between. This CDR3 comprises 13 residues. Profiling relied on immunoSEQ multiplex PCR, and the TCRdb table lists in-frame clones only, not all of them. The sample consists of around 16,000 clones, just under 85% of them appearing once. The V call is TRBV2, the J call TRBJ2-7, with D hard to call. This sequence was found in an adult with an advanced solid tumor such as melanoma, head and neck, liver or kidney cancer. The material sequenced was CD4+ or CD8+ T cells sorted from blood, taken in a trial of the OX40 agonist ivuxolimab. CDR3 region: CASSGFFSYEQYF. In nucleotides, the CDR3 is TGTGCCAGCAGCGGGTTTTTTTCCTACGAGCAGTACTTC.